These 26 T cell receptor beta chains came from one sample sequenced in a study of T cells of healthy individuals. From the 5' RACE reads, TCRdb called clonotypes with MiXCR, one entry per CDR3 protein. Seen here are 63,000 or so distinct CDR3 sequences, roughly 17% observed once, and the top ten hold approximately 4.8%. Receptor source: a human donor in good health.

This clonotype showed up just once. The chain carries TRBV12-3 or TRBV12-4 and TRBJ1-1, with D perhaps TRBD1 (5 bases). V lost 2 bases and J 1 base, leaving 8 bases between the germline ends. This CDR3 has 14 amino acids. CDR3 amino acids: CASSLWGGNTEAFF. CDR3 nucleotides: TGTGCCAGCAGTTTATGGGGCGGGAACACTGAAGCTTTCTTT.

This clonotype was detected many times. This rearrangement joins TRBV29-1 to TRBJ2-1; unclear D gene. Germline CDR1 is SQVTM and CDR2 is ANQGSEA. The germline V and J ends were trimmed by 0 bases and 1 base, with 7 bases remaining between them. The CDR3 extends over 14 amino acids. The CDR3 loop is CSVEDVGSYNEQFF. In DNA, the CDR3 is TGCAGCGTTGAAGATGTGGGGTCCTACAATGAGCAGTTCTTC.

This chain connects TRBV5-1 to TRBJ1-2, with D unclear. Per germline, CDR1 SGHRS and CDR2 YFSETQ. The CDR3 has 13 residues. V shed 1 base and J shed 4 bases, with 8 bases lying between them. DNA of the CDR3: TGCGCCAGCAGCTTGTCACGGACCTATGGCTACACCTTC. It is translated as CASSLSRTYGYTF.

This clonotype was seen a handful of times. This sequence joins TRBV5-1 and TRBJ2-1; TRBD1 matches at 8 bases. Germline lookup yields CDR1 SGHRS and CDR2 YFSETQ. With 2 bases clipped from V and 8 bases from J, the junction kept 9 bases outside the gene matches. The CDR3 is 15 residues long. CDR3 residues: CASSFGQGAGDEQFF. In DNA form, the CDR3 reads TGCGCCAGCAGCTTTGGGCAGGGGGCAGGTGATGAGCAGTTCTTC.

The rearrangement joins TRBV28 to TRBJ2-5; 7 bases agree with TRBD2. Germline trimming cut 5 bases from V and 1 base from J; bases unmatched to any gene: 7. The CDR3 spans 15 residues. From germline, CDR1 is MDHEN and CDR2 SYDVKM. CDR3 sequence: CASSRAGVLQETQYF. CDR3 in DNA: TGTGCCAGCAGTAGGGCGGGGGTTCTCCAAGAGACCCAGTACTTC.

V is TRBV12-3 or TRBV12-4 and J is TRBJ2-5, with D possibly TRBD1 on 6 matching bases. The V gene lost 7 bases and the J gene lost 4 bases, with 19 bases spanning the gap. The length of the CDR3 is 15 residues. CDR3 bases: TGTGCCAGCACCTGGGGGCATCCTGGAGGAGAGACCCAGTACTTC. Protein: CASTWGHPGGETQYF.

This clonotype was detected ten times or more. This rearrangement joins TRBV20-1 to TRBJ2-7; D is possibly TRBD1 or TRBD2 (5 bases each). Germline V lookup: CDR1 DFQATT, CDR2 SNEGSKA (reference sequence). This CDR3 has 15 residues. V lost 0 bases and J lost 2, with 14 bases in between. The chain's CDR3 is CSARDQGPVTYEQYF. In DNA, the CDR3 is TGCAGTGCTAGAGATCAGGGACCGGTTACCTACGAGCAGTACTTC.

At least ten counts were recorded for this clonotype. V gene TRBV6-5 combines with J gene TRBJ1-6; unclear D gene. CDR3 length: 14 amino acids. V was shortened by 6 bases and J by 9 bases, with 15 bases between the two germline ends. The germline V gene has CDR1 MNHEY and CDR2 SVGAGI. This CDR3 is CASSSDPPSSPLHF. In nucleotides, the CDR3 is TGTGCCAGCAGCTCGGACCCTCCAAGTTCACCCCTCCACTTT.

This clonotype was counted a few times. The chain joins TRBV10-3 to TRBJ2-7; 8 nucleotides agree with TRBD2. The CDR3 extends over 13 amino acids. The junction had 8 bases not matched to a gene; V was cut back by 10 bases and J by 3 bases. CDR1 is ENHRY and CDR2 is SYGVKD in the germline V gene. CDR3 sequence: CATGLAGNYEQYF. DNA for the CDR3: TGTGCCACGGGGTTAGCGGGGAACTACGAGCAGTACTTC.

The chain uses TRBV7-2 and TRBJ2-3, with 9 bases lining up with TRBD2. This CDR3 has 17 residues. V shed 3 bases and J 4 bases; nucleotides not matched to a gene: 11. Per germline, CDR1 SGHTA and CDR2 FQGNSA. CDR3 amino acids: CASSFPPGGRAPDTQYF. The CDR3 nucleotides are TGTGCCAGCAGCTTCCCCCCCGGCGGGAGGGCCCCAGATACGCAGTATTTT.

In DNA form, the CDR3 reads TGTGCCAGCAGCTTACCGGGACAGGGCTACACCTTC. Translation: CASSLPGQGYTF. V gene TRBV7-2 combines with J gene TRBJ1-2; 7 nucleotides match TRBD1. Germline V gives CDR1 SGHTA, CDR2 FQGNSA. The J segment lost 8 bases and the V segment lost 2 bases, leaving 2 bases of the junction unmatched. The CDR3 spans 12 residues.

J is TRBJ2-1 and V is TRBV16; D gene unclear. The germline V gene encodes CDR1 KGHSY and CDR2 FQNENV. V was shortened by 3 bases and J by 7 bases, with 7 bases between the two germline ends. The CDR3 loop spans 12 amino acids. Here the CDR3 reads CASSQGSNEQFF. CDR3 in DNA: TGTGCCAGCAGCCAGGGTTCAAATGAGCAGTTCTTC.

This clonotype was seen repeatedly, ten times or more. The V gene is TRBV20-1, the J gene TRBJ2-7; a possible D gene is TRBD2 (6 bases). Per germline, CDR1 DFQATT and CDR2 SNEGSKA (reference sequence). The V end lost 0 bases, the J end lost 6 bases, and 21 bases lay between the germline ends. CDR3 length: 16 residues. The chain's CDR3 is CSARDRRRGLEGEQYF. The CDR3 DNA follows: TGCAGTGCTAGAGATCGGAGACGGGGACTGGAGGGCGAGCAGTACTTC.

This clonotype was counted many times. The CDR3 nucleotides are TGCAGTGCTAGAGACGACTCCAGTTCCTCAAATCAGCCCCAGCATTTT. This gives the protein CSARDDSSSSNQPQHF. The chain combines TRBV20-1 with TRBJ1-5; D not resolved. Trimming left V 0 bases short and J 4 bases short, with 16 bases between. The CDR3 runs to 16 residues. In germline, CDR1 is DFQATT, CDR2 SNEGSKA (reference sequence).

The CDR3 region is CASISGGGETQYF. The DNA of the CDR3 is TGTGCCAGCATCTCGGGGGGCGGTGAGACCCAGTACTTC. The rearrangement joins TRBV2 to TRBJ2-5; D might be TRBD2 (7 bases). Per the germline V gene, CDR1 is SNHLY and CDR2 is FYNNEI. The length of the CDR3 is 13 residues. V lost 7 bases and J 5 bases, leaving 14 bases between the germline ends.

This clonotype was detected a few times. The V gene is TRBV4-1, the J gene TRBJ2-7; D unclear. The CDR3 loop spans 14 amino acids. Germline V CDR1 and CDR2: MGHRA, YSYEKL. Trimming shortened V by 0 bases and J by 0 bases, and 6 bases separated the two germline ends. The CDR3 region is CASSQDTLSYEQYF. For the CDR3, the DNA is TGCGCCAGCAGCCAAGATACACTCTCCTACGAGCAGTACTTC.

A few counts support this clonotype. The chain recombines TRBV15 with TRBJ1-5; the D gene is possibly TRBD1 (5 bases). V lost 0 bases to trimming and J lost 4 bases, with 13 bases between them. The CDR3 is 16 amino acids. Germline lookup yields CDR1 LNHNV and CDR2 YYDKDF (reference sequence). Here the CDR3 DNA reads TGTGCCACCAGCAGAGAAGGGGCAGGGAGAAATCAGCCCCAGCATTTT. Its translation is CATSREGAGRNQPQHF.

CDR3 amino acids: CASSPSLQGHEQYF. DNA of the CDR3: TGCGCCAGCAGCCCGTCCCTCCAGGGGCACGAGCAGTACTTC. The chain combines TRBV4-1 with TRBJ2-7, with TRBD1 as a possible D gene (6 bases). The CDR3 has 14 residues. The V and J ends lost 4 bases and 5 bases respectively, with 15 bases between them. Germline V lookup: CDR1 MGHRA, CDR2 YSYEKL.

This clonotype has at least ten counts. This chain joins TRBV6-6 and TRBJ1-4; no definite D call. The CDR3 contains 12 residues. CDR1 and CDR2 from the germline V gene are MNHNY and SVGAGI (reference sequence). Trimming removed 4 bases at V and 8 bases at J, with 8 bases between. The CDR3 sequence: CASSSAGEKLFF. The CDR3 DNA reads as TGTGCCAGCAGTTCGGCGGGGGAAAAACTGTTTTTT.

This clonotype was picked up a small number of times. The chain combines TRBV5-1 with TRBJ2-1, with D maybe TRBD2 (7 bases). The germline V gene has CDR1 SGHRS and CDR2 YFSETQ. The CDR3 sequence is 15 residues long. V lost 2 bases to trimming and J lost 5 bases, with 14 bases between them. The CDR3 loop reads CASSFAGALNNEQFF. The CDR3 DNA sequence: TGCGCCAGCAGCTTTGCGGGGGCCCTTAACAATGAGCAGTTCTTC.

J is TRBJ1-5 and V is TRBV6-1; no clear D. This CDR3 has 13 residues. CDR1 is MNHNS and CDR2 is SASEGT in the germline V gene. V lost 8 bases, J lost 4 bases, and 12 bases lay in between. CDR3: CASLTSWNQPQHF. The CDR3 nucleotides are TGTGCCAGCTTGACTTCTTGGAATCAGCCCCAGCATTTT.

This clonotype was seen ten or more times. The genes are TRBV19 and TRBJ2-7; no firm D call. Germline V gives CDR1 LNHDA, CDR2 SQIVND (reference sequence). This CDR3 contains 11 residues. The V and J ends lost 5 bases and 6 bases respectively, with 8 bases between them. In DNA, the CDR3 is TGTGCCAGTAGTTCCTCCGGCGAGCAGTACTTC. As protein: CASSSSGEQYF. The complete variable domain, with remaining parts taken from reference TRBV19 and TRBJ2-7, reads DGGITQSPKYLFRKEGQNVTLSCEQNLNHDAMYWYRQDPGQGLRLIYYSQIVNDFQKGDIAEGYSVSREKKESFPLTVTSAQKNPTAFYLCASSSSGEQYFGPGTRLTVT.

The sample holds many counts of this clonotype. V is TRBV2 and J is TRBJ1-5; D gene uncertain. The CDR3 totals 13 residues. The germline V gene encodes CDR1 SNHLY and CDR2 FYNNEI. V was cut by 2 bases and J by 7 bases, with 9 bases left in between. CDR3 sequence: CASSESREQPQHF. DNA of the CDR3: TGTGCCAGCAGTGAATCTAGGGAGCAGCCCCAGCATTTT.

The rearrangement links TRBV4-2 to TRBJ2-3; unclear D gene. Germline lookup yields CDR1 LGHNA and CDR2 YNFKEQ. V was clipped by 6 bases and J by 2 bases, with 15 bases between them. The CDR3 length is 15 residues. Here the CDR3 DNA reads TGTGCCAGCAGTCCAGAGACGGTGGTCACAGATACGCAGTATTTT. It specifies CASSPETVVTDTQYF.

The chain joins TRBV19 to TRBJ2-3, with D possibly TRBD2 on 6 matching bases. This CDR3 is built from 15 residues. Trimming cost V 6 bases and J 0 bases, with 13 bases left between them. Germline V gene sequence: CDR1 LNHDA, CDR2 SQIVND (reference sequence). The CDR3 bases are TGTGCCAGTAGAACTCGAGGGACTAGCACAGATACGCAGTATTTT. Encoded protein: CASRTRGTSTDTQYF. Looking up the rest from reference TRBV19 and TRBJ2-3 gives the full variable domain: DGGITQSPKYLFRKEGQNVTLSCEQNLNHDAMYWYRQDPGQGLRLIYYSQIVNDFQKGDIAEGYSVSREKKESFPLTVTSAQKNPTAFYLCASRTRGTSTDTQYFGPGTRLTVL.

Ten or more counts support this clonotype. The J gene is TRBJ2-5, the V gene TRBV20-1; no definite D call. This CDR3 has 15 amino acids. V shed 0 bases and J shed 5 bases, with 16 bases lying between them. Germline V lookup: CDR1 DFQATT, CDR2 SNEGSKA (reference sequence). CDR3 sequence (DNA): TGCAGTGCTAGAGATAGGATGGACCCCGGGGAGACCCAGTACTTC. This codes for CSARDRMDPGETQYF.